The rows below give T cell receptor beta chains drawn from one sample of a study of shared clonotypes between healthy human individuals. The assay was immunoSEQ multiplex PCR, and TCRdb's table has in-frame clones only and misses some. The data contain a few million clones, 90% to 95% of them singletons. The specimen sequenced was naive CD4+ T cells from PBMCs. These receptors were obtained from a man between 18 and 35 years old in good health. Some clones in this sample may be carry-over from other donors' samples. Both conserved end residues are part of each CDR3. The order of the fields is V gene, J gene, clone size, D gene, CDR3 protein, CDR3 DNA. A D gene is named only where the DNA matches it firmly. The listing skips clone size in some rows; elsewhere it reads once, few, many or a size class.

V: TRBV5-8
J: TRBJ2-7
size: .
D: .
CDR3: CASSLARTYEQYF
DNA: TGTGCCAGCAGCTTAGCGCGGACCTACGAGCAGTACTTC

V: TRBV5-1
J: TRBJ2-1
size: .
D: TRBD1
CDR3: CASSFTGVRLNEQFF
DNA: TGCGCCAGCAGCTTTACAGGGGTGAGGTTAAATGAGCAGTTCTTC

V: TRBV5-1
J: TRBJ2-1
size: .
D: .
CDR3: CASGHSGTEYNEQFF
DNA: TGCGCCAGCGGTCATTCCGGGACCGAGTACAATGAGCAGTTCTTC

V: TRBV28
J: TRBJ1-2
size: .
D: .
CDR3: CASLPRGYGYTF
DNA: TGTGCCAGCCTCCCCCGGGGCTATGGCTACACCTTC

V: TRBV5-1
J: TRBJ2-1
size: .
D: TRBD2
CDR3: CASSLVGGSSYNEQFF
DNA: TGCGCCAGCAGCCTCGTAGGCGGGAGTTCCTACAATGAGCAGTTCTTC

V: TRBV28
J: TRBJ1-1
size: few
D: .
CDR3: CASRLSTEAFF
DNA: TGTGCCAGCAGATTGTCCACTGAAGCTTTCTTT

V: TRBV7-2
J: TRBJ1-2
size: .
D: .
CDR3: CASSFQGSYGYTF
DNA: TGTGCCAGCAGCTTTCAGGGGAGCTATGGCTACACCTTC

V: TRBV18
J: TRBJ1-1
size: .
D: .
CDR3: CASSPGVRTEAFF
DNA: TGTGCCAGCTCACCAGGGGTAAGGACTGAAGCTTTCTTT

V: TRBV6-1
J: TRBJ1-1
size: few
D: TRBD1
CDR3: CASSGQGQGLPAFF
DNA: TGTGCCAGCAGTGGACAGGGGCAAGGGCTGCCAGCTTTCTTT

V: TRBV6-5
J: TRBJ2-1
size: .
D: TRBD2
CDR3: CATGLAGGNEQFF
DNA: TGTGCCACGGGGCTAGCGGGAGGCAATGAGCAGTTCTTC

V: TRBV18
J: TRBJ2-7
size: .
D: .
CDR3: CASSPPGIYEQYF
DNA: TGTGCCAGCTCACCACCGGGGATCTACGAGCAGTACTTC

V: TRBV5-4
J: TRBJ2-1
size: .
D: TRBD2
CDR3: CASSLLAGDEQFF
DNA: TGTGCCAGCAGCTTGCTAGCGGGAGATGAGCAGTTCTTC

V: TRBV7-9
J: TRBJ1-1
size: .
D: .
CDR3: CASSLVESSEAFF
DNA: TGTGCCAGCAGCTTAGTGGAGAGTAGTGAAGCTTTCTTT

V: TRBV6-5
J: TRBJ2-7
size: .
D: TRBD1
CDR3: CASSNRDRSYEQYF
DNA: TGTGCCAGCAGTAACCGGGACAGGTCCTACGAGCAGTACTTC

V: TRBV6-1
J: TRBJ2-3
size: .
D: .
CDR3: CATKTRGTDTQYF
DNA: TGTGCCACCAAGACACGCGGCACAGATACGCAGTATTTT

V: TRBV14
J: TRBJ2-2
size: .
D: .
CDR3: CASSQVKLPAGELFF
DNA: TGTGCCAGCAGCCAAGTGAAGCTTCCAGCCGGGGAGCTGTTTTTT

V: TRBV5-1
J: TRBJ1-1
size: once
D: .
CDR3: CASSWSGDHTEAFF
DNA: TGCGCCAGCAGCTGGTCCGGGGACCACACTGAAGCTTTCTTT

V: TRBV7-2
J: TRBJ2-7
size: .
D: TRBD2
CDR3: CASSSAGTVGYEQYF
DNA: TGTGCCAGCAGCTCAGCGGGGACGGTAGGCTACGAGCAGTACTTC

V: TRBV7-9
J: TRBJ1-4
size: .
D: .
CDR3: CASSPNRVSEKLFF
DNA: TGTGCCAGCAGCCCCAACAGGGTATCCGAAAAACTGTTTTTT

V: TRBV5-1
J: TRBJ1-3
size: .
D: TRBD1
CDR3: CASSLGLGGAGNTIYF
DNA: TGCGCCAGCAGCTTGGGGTTAGGGGGCGCCGGAAACACCATATATTTT

V: TRBV5-4
J: TRBJ2-3
size: .
D: TRBD2
CDR3: CASSLEASGVTDTQYF
DNA: TGTGCCAGCAGCTTGGAGGCTAGCGGGGTGACAGATACGCAGTATTTT

V: TRBV28
J: TRBJ2-2
size: .
D: .
CDR3: CASSGRNTGELFF
DNA: TGTGCCAGCAGCGGGCGGAACACCGGGGAGCTGTTTTTT

V: TRBV25-1
J: TRBJ1-1
size: .
D: TRBD1
CDR3: CASSGIRGREAFF
DNA: TGTGCCAGCAGTGGGATCAGGGGGCGCGAAGCTTTCTTT

V: TRBV23-1
J: TRBJ1-2
size: .
D: .
CDR3: CASSQSKANAAVGYTF
DNA: TGCGCCAGCAGTCAATCTAAAGCGAACGCCGCGGTGGGCTACACCTTC

V: TRBV27
J: TRBJ2-5
size: .
D: TRBD2
CDR3: CATPGGAGIAGETQYF
DNA: TGTGCCACCCCCGGGGGGGCAGGGATCGCCGGGGAGACCCAGTACTTC

V: TRBV6-6
J: TRBJ2-3
size: .
D: .
CDR3: CATSWNTDTQYF
DNA: TGTGCCACCTCATGGAACACAGATACGCAGTATTTT

V: TRBV7-6
J: TRBJ1-5
size: .
D: TRBD1
CDR3: CASSSGGGQPQHF
DNA: TGTGCCAGCAGCTCAGGGGGTGGTCAGCCCCAGCATTTT